This T cell receptor beta chain came from a study of cytomegalovirus exposure and HLA in healthy donors. This CDR3 spans 12 amino acids. Germline V gene lookup returns CDR1 KGHSH and CDR2 LQKENI. The V gene lost 3 bases and the J gene lost 0 bases, with 3 bases spanning the gap. Broader study findings: The analysis excluded some indistinguishable V segments, including TRBV6-2 and TRBV6-3. For TCR beta chains, V- and J-gene trimming was later linked to a missense DCLRE1C variant. The classifier reportedly diagnosed cytomegalovirus status with high specificity and sensitivity.

Regarding this clone: Its antigen is unknown. The same CDR3 also results from other DNA sequences found in this sample.

In the PCR, 60 Vbeta and 13 Jbeta primers were used. Assay: immunoSEQ multiplex PCR; the TCRdb copy retains only in-frame clones and omits some. The data show approximately 120,000 clones, approximately 80% seen once. The sequencing sample was made of PBMCs. The receptor comes from a woman under 40 in good health and CMV-seronegative. This sequence joins TRBV18 and TRBJ2-7; no clear D gene. The CDR3 reads CASSPSSYEQYF. CDR3 in DNA: TGTGCCAGCTCACCGAGCTCCTACGAGCAGTACTTC.